Listed below are T cell receptor beta chains from one sample, sequenced in a study of cytomegalovirus exposure and HLA in healthy donors. Assay: immunoSEQ multiplex PCR; the TCRdb copy retains only in-frame clones and omits some. This sample has some 170,000 clones, with approximately 90% found just once. Sequenced material: PBMCs. These receptors were obtained from a woman aged 25 to 39 in good health and CMV-seronegative. The CDR3 runs from the conserved cysteine through the conserved F or W. Fields, in order: J gene, clone size, D gene, V gene, CDR3 protein, CDR3 DNA. A D gene is named only where the DNA matches it firmly. Rows may omit the clone size; those that give it use once, few, many or a size class.

TRBJ1-2 NA TRBD1 TRBV4-2 CASSLRQGATKANYGYTF TGTGCCAGCAGCCTACGACAGGGGGCGACTAAAGCTAACTATGGCTACACCTTC
TRBJ1-6 NA NA TRBV11-2 CASSLLHNNSPLHF TGTGCCAGCAGCTTATTACATAATAATTCACCCCTCCACTTT
TRBJ1-2 NA NA TRBV4-3 CASSQDSVSVYGYTF TGCGCCAGCAGCCAAGATTCCGTTTCGGTCTATGGCTACACCTTC
TRBJ1-5 few NA TRBV30 CAWSVRGGGNQPQHF TGTGCCTGGAGTGTAAGGGGTGGTGGCAATCAGCCCCAGCATTTT
TRBJ1-2 NA NA TRBV7-8 CASSVLLEEKIGYGYTF TGTGCCAGCAGCGTATTATTGGAGGAAAAGATTGGCTATGGCTACACCTTC
TRBJ2-1 NA NA TRBV2 CAIPVAENYNEQFF TGTGCCATCCCCGTGGCGGAAAACTACAATGAGCAGTTCTTC
TRBJ2-1 NA TRBD2 TRBV27 CASTRGGSEQFF TGTGCCAGCACGCGGGGGGGAAGTGAGCAGTTCTTC
TRBJ2-1 NA TRBD2 TRBV5-8 CASSAGLAGYNEQFF TGTGCCAGCAGCGCGGGACTAGCGGGGTACAATGAGCAGTTCTTC
TRBJ2-3 NA NA TRBV2 CASRRADYTDTQYF TGTGCCAGCAGGAGGGCGGATTACACAGATACGCAGTATTTT
TRBJ2-1 NA TRBD2 TRBV7-2 CASSALAGGPWNEQFF TGTGCCAGCAGCGCCCTAGCGGGGGGGCCCTGGAATGAGCAGTTCTTC
TRBJ2-3 NA NA TRBV18 CASSPVSGGDTQYF TGTGCCAGCTCACCGGTCAGCGGCGGAGATACGCAGTATTTT
TRBJ1-1 once TRBD1 TRBV5-1 CASSLVGQGEFGAFF TGCGCCAGCAGCTTGGTGGGACAGGGGGAGTTTGGAGCTTTCTTT
TRBJ1-3 NA NA TRBV6-1 CASSESAGRFLSGNTIYF TGTGCCAGCAGTGAATCCGCAGGTCGGTTCCTCTCTGGAAACACCATATATTTT
TRBJ1-1 NA TRBD1 TRBV5-1 CASSFDRDRGRWTEAFF TGCGCCAGCAGCTTCGACCGGGACAGGGGGCGATGGACTGAAGCTTTCTTT
TRBJ2-3 NA NA TRBV4-2 CASSQDMTETFTDTQYF TGTGCCAGCAGCCAAGATATGACTGAAACTTTTACAGATACGCAGTATTTT
TRBJ1-2 once TRBD1 TRBV7-2 CASSPSTGGYTF TGTGCCAGCAGCCCCTCGACAGGGGGCTACACCTTC
TRBJ2-3 NA NA TRBV5-4 CASSLGGRGDTQYF TGTGCCAGCAGCTTGGGGGGTAGGGGGGATACGCAGTATTTT
TRBJ1-2 few NA TRBV14 CASSQDRGYGYTF TGTGCCAGCAGCCAAGATCGCGGCTATGGCTACACCTTC
TRBJ1-2 NA TRBD1 TRBV10-2 CASSDELRDSYGYTF TGCGCCAGCAGTGACGAACTCCGGGACAGTTATGGCTACACCTTC
TRBJ1-5 NA NA TRBV11-2 CASSTAVGQPQHF TGTGCCAGCAGCACCGCGGTCGGGCAGCCCCAGCATTTT
TRBJ2-7 NA NA TRBV21-1 CASSKARGPRYEQYF TGTGCCAGCAGCAAAGCGCGGGGACCACGCTACGAGCAGTACTTC
TRBJ2-3 NA NA TRBV5-4 CASSDRDSEDTQYF TGTGCCAGCAGCGACCGGGACTCAGAAGATACGCAGTATTTT
TRBJ1-1 NA NA TRBV18 CASSPTGQNTEAFF TGTGCCAGCTCACCGACAGGACAGAACACTGAAGCTTTCTTT
TRBJ2-3 NA NA TRBV6-1 CASSGRGGSKDTQYF TGTGCCAGCAGTGGTCGGGGTGGTTCCAAAGATACGCAGTATTTT
TRBJ2-1 NA NA TRBV25-1 CASINSGLDYNEQFF TGTGCCAGCATAAATAGCGGTTTGGACTACAATGAGCAGTTCTTC
TRBJ2-3 NA TRBD2 TRBV27 CASSSGLAGFTQYF TGTGCCAGCAGTTCCGGACTAGCGGGGTTTACGCAGTATTTT
TRBJ1-3 NA NA TRBV19 CASSGGRGKQGNTIYF TGTGCCAGTAGTGGCGGAAGGGGTAAACAAGGAAACACCATATATTTT
TRBJ1-1 NA TRBD1 TRBV6-1 CASSAKDRVRSEAFF TGTGCCAGCAGTGCGAAGGACAGGGTACGGTCTGAAGCTTTCTTT
TRBJ2-3 NA NA TRBV6-1 CASSETGPTSIRTDTQYF TGTGCCAGCAGTGAAACAGGGCCCACTAGTATTCGCACAGATACGCAGTATTTT
TRBJ2-7 many NA TRBV27 CASRGSSTYEQYF TGTGCCAGCCGAGGGAGCAGCACCTACGAGCAGTACTTC
TRBJ1-1 once TRBD1 TRBV5-1 CASSQGQGQAEAFF TGCGCCAGCAGCCAGGGACAGGGACAGGCTGAAGCTTTCTTT
TRBJ2-5 NA TRBD2 TRBV7-2 CASSSYSSGDQETQYF TGTGCCAGCAGCTCATATTCTAGCGGGGACCAAGAGACCCAGTACTTC
TRBJ2-2 NA TRBD2 TRBV7-7 CASTGGGGDGELFF TGTGCTAGCACCGGCGGGGGGGGCGACGGGGAGCTGTTTTTT
TRBJ2-7 NA NA TRBV4-2 CASSQYTSRYEQYF TGTGCCAGCAGCCAATATACTAGCAGGTACGAGCAGTACTTC
TRBJ2-1 NA NA TRBV7-9 CASSREYNEQFF TGTGCCAGCAGCCGGGAGTACAATGAGCAGTTCTTC
TRBJ2-3 NA NA TRBV7-6 CASSSWGSPSTDTQYF TGTGCCAGCAGCTCATGGGGCTCTCCTAGCACAGATACGCAGTATTTT
TRBJ1-1 NA NA TRBV11-2 CASSYSTEAFF TGTGCCAGCAGCTACTCTACTGAAGCTTTCTTT
TRBJ1-5 NA NA TRBV5-1 CASSYGDNQPQHF TGCGCCAGCAGCTACGGGGATAATCAGCCCCAGCATTTT
TRBJ1-6 NA TRBD1 TRBV18 CASSADRGAAHF TGTGCCAGCTCAGCGGACAGGGGTGCGGCCCACTTT
TRBJ2-7 once TRBD2 TRBV5-1 CASSLSASGGAQRNEQYF TGCGCCAGCAGCTTGTCAGCTAGCGGGGGGGCGCAGAGGAACGAGCAGTACTTC
TRBJ2-1 once TRBD2 TRBV29-1 CSVAPTSGAHNEQFF TGCAGCGTTGCACCGACTAGCGGGGCCCACAATGAGCAGTTCTTC
TRBJ1-2 NA TRBD1 TRBV30 CAWDLDRGVGYGYTF TGTGCCTGGGACCTAGACAGGGGAGTCGGCTATGGCTACACCTTC
TRBJ2-1 NA TRBD2 TRBV10-2 CASSERLTSGGPYNEQFF TGCGCCAGCAGTGAGAGGTTAACAAGCGGGGGGCCCTACAATGAGCAGTTCTTC
TRBJ2-7 once TRBD2 TRBV27 CASSFLAGDTRKQYF TGTGCCAGCAGCTTCCTAGCGGGGGATACCCGGAAGCAGTACTTC
TRBJ2-2 many NA TRBV5-1 CASSLGQGNTGELFF TGCGCCAGCAGCTTGGGCCAGGGTAACACCGGGGAGCTGTTTTTT